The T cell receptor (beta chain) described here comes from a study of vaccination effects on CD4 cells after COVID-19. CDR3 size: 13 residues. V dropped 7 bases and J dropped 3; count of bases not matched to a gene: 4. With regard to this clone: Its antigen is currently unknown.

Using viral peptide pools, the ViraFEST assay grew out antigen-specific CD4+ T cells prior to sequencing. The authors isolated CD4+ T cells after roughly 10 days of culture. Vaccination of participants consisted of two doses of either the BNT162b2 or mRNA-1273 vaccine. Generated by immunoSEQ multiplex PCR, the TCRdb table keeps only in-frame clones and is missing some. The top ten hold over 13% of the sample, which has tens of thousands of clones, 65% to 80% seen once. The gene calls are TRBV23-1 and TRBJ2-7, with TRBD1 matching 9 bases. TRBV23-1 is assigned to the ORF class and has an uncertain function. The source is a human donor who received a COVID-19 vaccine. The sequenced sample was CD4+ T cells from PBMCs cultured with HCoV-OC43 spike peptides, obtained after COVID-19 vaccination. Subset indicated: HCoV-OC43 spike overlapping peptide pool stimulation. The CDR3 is CASTRTGVYEQYF. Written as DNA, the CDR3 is TGCGCCAGCACCCGGACAGGGGTCTACGAGCAGTACTTC.